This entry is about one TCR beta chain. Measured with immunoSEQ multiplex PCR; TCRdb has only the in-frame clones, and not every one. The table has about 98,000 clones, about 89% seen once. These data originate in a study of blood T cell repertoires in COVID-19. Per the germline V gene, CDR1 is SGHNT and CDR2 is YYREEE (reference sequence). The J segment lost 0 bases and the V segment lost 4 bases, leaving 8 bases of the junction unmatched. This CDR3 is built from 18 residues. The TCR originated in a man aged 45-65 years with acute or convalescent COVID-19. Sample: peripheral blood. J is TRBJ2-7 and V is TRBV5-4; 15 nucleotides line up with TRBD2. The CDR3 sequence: CASSLGTSGRPLSYEQYF. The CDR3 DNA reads TGTGCCAGCAGCCTTGGGACTAGCGGGAGGCCCCTCTCCTACGAGCAGTACTTC.